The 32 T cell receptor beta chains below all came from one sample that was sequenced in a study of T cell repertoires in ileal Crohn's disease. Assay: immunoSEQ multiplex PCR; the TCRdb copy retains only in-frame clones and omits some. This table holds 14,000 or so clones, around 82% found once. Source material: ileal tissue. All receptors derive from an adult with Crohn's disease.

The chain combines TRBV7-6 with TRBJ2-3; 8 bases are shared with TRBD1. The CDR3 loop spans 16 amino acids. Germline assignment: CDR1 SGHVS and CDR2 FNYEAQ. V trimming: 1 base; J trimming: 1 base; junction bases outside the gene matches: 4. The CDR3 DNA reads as TGTGCCAGCAGCTTAGGACAGGGGATTGGCACAGATACGCAGTATTTT. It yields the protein CASSLGQGIGTDTQYF.

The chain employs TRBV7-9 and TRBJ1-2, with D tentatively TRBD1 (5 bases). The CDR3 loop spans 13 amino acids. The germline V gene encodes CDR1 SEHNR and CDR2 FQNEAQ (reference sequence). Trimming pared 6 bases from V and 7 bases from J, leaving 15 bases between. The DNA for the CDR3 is TGTGCCAGCAGGAATAGGCGGAGGGGTGGCTACACCTTC. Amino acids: CASRNRRRGGYTF.

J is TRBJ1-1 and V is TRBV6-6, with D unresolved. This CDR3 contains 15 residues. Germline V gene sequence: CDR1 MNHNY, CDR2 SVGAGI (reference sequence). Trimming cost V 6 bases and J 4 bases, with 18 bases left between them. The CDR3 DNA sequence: TGTGCCAGCAGCGCCGGAGGGTTCCGGGTCACTGAAGCTTTCTTT. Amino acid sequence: CASSAGGFRVTEAFF.

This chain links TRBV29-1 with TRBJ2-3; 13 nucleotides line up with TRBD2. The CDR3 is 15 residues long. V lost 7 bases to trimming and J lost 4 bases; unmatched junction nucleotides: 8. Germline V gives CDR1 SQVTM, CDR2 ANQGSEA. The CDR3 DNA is TGCAGCGCCGACCCGACTAGCGGGGGGCCAGATACGCAGTATTTT. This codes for CSADPTSGGPDTQYF.

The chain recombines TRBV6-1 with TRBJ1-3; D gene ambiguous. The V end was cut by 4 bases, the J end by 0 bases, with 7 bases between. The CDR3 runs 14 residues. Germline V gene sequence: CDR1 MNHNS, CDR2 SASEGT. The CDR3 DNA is TGTGCCAGCAGTGTTGCGATCTCTGGAAACACCATATATTTT. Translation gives CASSVAISGNTIYF.

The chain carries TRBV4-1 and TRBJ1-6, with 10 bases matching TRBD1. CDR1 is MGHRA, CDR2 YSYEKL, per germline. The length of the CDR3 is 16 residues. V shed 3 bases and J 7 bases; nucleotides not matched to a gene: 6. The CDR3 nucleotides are TGCGCCAGCAGCCACGCGGGACAGGGGAGGAATTCACCCCTCCACTTT. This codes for CASSHAGQGRNSPLHF.

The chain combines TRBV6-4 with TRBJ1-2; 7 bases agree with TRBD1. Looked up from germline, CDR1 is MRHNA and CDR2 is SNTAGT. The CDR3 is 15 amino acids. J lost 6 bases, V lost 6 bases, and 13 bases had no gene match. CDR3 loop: CASSPTPQGVDGYTF. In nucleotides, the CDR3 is TGTGCCAGCAGCCCCACCCCGCAGGGGGTAGATGGCTACACCTTC.

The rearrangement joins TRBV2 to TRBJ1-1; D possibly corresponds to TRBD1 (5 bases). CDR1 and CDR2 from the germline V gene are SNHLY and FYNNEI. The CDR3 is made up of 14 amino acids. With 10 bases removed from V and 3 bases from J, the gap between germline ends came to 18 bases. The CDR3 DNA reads TGTGCCAACCTGGGGGGGTCGTTGGACACTGAAGCTTTCTTT. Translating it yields CANLGGSLDTEAFF. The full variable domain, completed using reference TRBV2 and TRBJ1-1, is EPEVTQTPSHQVTQMGQEVILRCVPISNHLYFYWYRQILGQKVEFLVSFYNNEISEKSEIFDDQFSVERPDGSNFTLKIRSTKLEDSAMYFCANLGGSLDTEAFFGQGTRLTVV.

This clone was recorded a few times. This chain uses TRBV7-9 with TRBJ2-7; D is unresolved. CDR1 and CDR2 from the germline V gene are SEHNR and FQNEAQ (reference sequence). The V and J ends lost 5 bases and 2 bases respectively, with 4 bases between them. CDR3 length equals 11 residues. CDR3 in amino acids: CASSRTYEQYF. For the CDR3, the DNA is TGTGCCAGCAGCCGTACCTACGAGCAGTACTTC.

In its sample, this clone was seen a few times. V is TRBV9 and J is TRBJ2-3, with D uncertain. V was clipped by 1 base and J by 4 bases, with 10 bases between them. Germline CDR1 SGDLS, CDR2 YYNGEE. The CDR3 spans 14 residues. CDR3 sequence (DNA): TGTGCCAGCAGCGTATTTCCCTTTCCAGATACGCAGTATTTT. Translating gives CASSVFPFPDTQYF.

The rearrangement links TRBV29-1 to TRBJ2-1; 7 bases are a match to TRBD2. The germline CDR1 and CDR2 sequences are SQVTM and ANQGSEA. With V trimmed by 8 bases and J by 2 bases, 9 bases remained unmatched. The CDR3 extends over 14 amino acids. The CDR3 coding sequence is TGCAGCACGTCAGCTGGGGGGGCCTACAATGAGCAGTTCTTC. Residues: CSTSAGGAYNEQFF.

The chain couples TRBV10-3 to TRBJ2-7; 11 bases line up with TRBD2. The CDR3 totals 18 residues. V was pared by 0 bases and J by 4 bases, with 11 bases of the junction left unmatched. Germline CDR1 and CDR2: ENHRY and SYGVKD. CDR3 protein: CAISESILAGVVGYEQYF. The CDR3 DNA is TGTGCCATCAGTGAGTCGATACTAGCGGGAGTCGTGGGATACGAGCAGTACTTC.

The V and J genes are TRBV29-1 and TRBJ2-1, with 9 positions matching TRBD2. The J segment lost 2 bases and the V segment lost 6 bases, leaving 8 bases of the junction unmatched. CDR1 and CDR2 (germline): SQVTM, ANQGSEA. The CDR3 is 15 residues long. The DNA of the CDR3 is TGCAGCGTCGTACTAGCGGGCGAAACCTACAATGAGCAGTTCTTC. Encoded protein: CSVVLAGETYNEQFF.

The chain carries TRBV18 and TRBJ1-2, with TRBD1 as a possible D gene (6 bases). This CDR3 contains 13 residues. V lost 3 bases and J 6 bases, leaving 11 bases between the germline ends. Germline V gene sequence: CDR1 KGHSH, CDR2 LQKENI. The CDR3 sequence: CASSPLAGDGYTF. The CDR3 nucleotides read TGTGCCAGCTCACCGCTCGCAGGGGATGGCTACACCTTC.

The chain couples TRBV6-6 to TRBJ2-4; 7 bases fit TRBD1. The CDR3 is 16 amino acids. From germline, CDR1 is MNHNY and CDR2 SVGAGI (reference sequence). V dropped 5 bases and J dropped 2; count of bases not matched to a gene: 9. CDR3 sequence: CASSPGGRGTKNIQYF. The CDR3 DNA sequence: TGTGCCAGCAGTCCAGGGGGAAGGGGAACCAAAAACATTCAGTACTTC.

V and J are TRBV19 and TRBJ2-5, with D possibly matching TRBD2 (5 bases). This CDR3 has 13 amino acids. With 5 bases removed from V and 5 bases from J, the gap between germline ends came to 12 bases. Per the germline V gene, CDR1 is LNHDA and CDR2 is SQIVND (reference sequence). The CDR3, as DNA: TGTGCCAGTAGTGCCCCACCGGGGGAGACCCAGTACTTC. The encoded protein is CASSAPPGETQYF.

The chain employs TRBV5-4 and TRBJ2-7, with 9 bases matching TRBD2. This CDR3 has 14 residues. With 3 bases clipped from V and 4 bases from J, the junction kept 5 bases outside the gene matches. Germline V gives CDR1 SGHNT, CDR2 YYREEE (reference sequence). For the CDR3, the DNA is TGTGCCAGCAGCTCCTCCGCGGGAGGGTACGAGCAGTACTTC. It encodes CASSSSAGGYEQYF.

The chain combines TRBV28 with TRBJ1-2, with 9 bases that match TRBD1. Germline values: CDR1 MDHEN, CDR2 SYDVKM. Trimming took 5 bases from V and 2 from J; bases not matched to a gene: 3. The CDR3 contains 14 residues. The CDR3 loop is CASSLQGANYGYTF. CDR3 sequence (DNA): TGTGCCAGCAGTCTACAGGGGGCAAACTATGGCTACACCTTC.

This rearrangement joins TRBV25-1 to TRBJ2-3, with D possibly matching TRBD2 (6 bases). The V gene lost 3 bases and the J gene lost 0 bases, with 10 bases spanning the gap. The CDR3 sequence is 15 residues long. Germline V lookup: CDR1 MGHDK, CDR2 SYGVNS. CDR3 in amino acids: CASSETGTSTDTQYF. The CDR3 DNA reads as TGTGCCAGCAGTGAGACGGGGACTAGCACAGATACGCAGTATTTT.

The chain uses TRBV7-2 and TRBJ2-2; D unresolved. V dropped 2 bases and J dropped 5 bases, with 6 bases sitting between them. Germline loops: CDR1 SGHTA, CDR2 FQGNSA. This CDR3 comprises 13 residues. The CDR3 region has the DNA TGTGCCAGCAGCTTAATAAAAACCGGGGAGCTGTTTTTT. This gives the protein CASSLIKTGELFF.

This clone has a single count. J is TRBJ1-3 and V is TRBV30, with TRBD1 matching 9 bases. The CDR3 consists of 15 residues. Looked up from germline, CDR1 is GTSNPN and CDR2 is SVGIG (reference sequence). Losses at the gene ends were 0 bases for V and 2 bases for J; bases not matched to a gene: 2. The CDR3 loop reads CAWSVGTGTGNTIYF. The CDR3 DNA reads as TGTGCCTGGAGTGTAGGGACAGGGACTGGAAACACCATATATTTT.

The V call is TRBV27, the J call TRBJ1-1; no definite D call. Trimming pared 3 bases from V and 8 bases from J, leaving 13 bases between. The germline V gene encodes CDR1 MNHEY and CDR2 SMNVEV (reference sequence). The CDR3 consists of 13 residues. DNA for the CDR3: TGTGCCAGCAGTTTTTACGGAGGCAGGGAAGCTTTCTTT. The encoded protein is CASSFYGGREAFF.

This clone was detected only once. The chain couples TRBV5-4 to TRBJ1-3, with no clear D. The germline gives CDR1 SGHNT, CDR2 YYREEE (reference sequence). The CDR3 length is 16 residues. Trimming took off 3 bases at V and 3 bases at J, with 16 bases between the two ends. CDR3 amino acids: CASSSPRQEGGNTIYF. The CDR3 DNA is TGTGCCAGCAGCTCCCCCCGACAAGAGGGTGGAAACACCATATATTTT.

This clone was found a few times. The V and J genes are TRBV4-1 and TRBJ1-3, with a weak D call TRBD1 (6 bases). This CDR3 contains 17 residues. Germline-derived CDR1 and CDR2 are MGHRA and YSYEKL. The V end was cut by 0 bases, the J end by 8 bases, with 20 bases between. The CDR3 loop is CASSQERYGQPRDTIYF. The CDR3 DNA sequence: TGCGCCAGCAGCCAAGAGCGATATGGACAGCCAAGGGACACCATATATTTT.

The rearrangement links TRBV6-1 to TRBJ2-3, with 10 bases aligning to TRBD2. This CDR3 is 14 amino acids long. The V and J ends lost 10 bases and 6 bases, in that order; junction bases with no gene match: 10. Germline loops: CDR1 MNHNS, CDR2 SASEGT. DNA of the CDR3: TGTGCCACAAGACTAGCGGGCAGGGGGGATACGCAGTATTTT. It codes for CATRLAGRGDTQYF.

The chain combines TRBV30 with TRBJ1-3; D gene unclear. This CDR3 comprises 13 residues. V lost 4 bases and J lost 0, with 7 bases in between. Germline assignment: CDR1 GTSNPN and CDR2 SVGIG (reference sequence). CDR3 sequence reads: CAWIPRSGNTIYF. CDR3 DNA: TGTGCCTGGATCCCGCGCTCTGGAAACACCATATATTTT.

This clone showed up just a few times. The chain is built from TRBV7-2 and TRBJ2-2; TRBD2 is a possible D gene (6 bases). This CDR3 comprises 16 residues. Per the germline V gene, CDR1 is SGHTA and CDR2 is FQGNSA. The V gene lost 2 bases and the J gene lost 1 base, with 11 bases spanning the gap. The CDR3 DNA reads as TGTGCCAGCAGCTTAAGGGCGCGGGGGAACACCGGGGAGCTGTTTTTT. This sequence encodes CASSLRARGNTGELFF.

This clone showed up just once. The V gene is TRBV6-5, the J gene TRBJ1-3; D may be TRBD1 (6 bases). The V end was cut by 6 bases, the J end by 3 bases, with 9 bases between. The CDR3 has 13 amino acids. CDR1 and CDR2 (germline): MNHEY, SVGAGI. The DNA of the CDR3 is TGTGCCAGCAGGCAAGGGGGTGGAAACACCATATATTTT. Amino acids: CASRQGGGNTIYF.

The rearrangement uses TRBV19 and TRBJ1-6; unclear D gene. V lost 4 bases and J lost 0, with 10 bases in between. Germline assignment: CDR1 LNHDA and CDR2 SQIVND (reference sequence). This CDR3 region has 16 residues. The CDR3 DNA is TGTGCCAGTAGTACCACAATAAGCTCCTATAATTCACCCCTCCACTTT. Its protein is CASSTTISSYNSPLHF.

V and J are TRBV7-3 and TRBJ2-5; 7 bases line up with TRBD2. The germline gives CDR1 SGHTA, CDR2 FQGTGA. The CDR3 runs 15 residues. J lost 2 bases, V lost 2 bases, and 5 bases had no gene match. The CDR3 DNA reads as TGTGCCAGCAGCTTAGGCGGGGGACCTCAAGAGACCCAGTACTTC. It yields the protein CASSLGGGPQETQYF.

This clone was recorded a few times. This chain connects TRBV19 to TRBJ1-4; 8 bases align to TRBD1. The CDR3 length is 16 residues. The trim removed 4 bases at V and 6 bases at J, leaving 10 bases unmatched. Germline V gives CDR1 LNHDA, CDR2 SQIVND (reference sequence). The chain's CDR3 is CASSTTGQGRHEKLFF. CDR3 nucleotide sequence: TGTGCCAGTAGTACCACCGGACAGGGTAGACATGAAAAACTGTTTTTT.

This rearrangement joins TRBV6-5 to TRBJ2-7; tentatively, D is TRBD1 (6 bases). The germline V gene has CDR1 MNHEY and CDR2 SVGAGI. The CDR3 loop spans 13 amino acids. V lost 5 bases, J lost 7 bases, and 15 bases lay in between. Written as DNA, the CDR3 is TGTGCCAGCAGTCGCGGGCCCCAGGGGGAGCAGTACTTC. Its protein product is CASSRGPQGEQYF.